This TCR beta chain originates from a study of T cell repertoires in cytomegalovirus infection. About the study: Signatures in public TCR beta sequences pointed to both CMV infection and matching HLA type.

Study-wide results and limits: Cumulative public TCR beta family frequency identified carriers of CMV plus the relevant HLA. In two of eight donors, the top clonotype was HLA-C-restricted CMV-specific.

Germline trimming cut 2 bases from V and 7 bases from J; bases unmatched to any gene: 6. The germline CDR1 and CDR2 sequences are MDHEN and SYDVKM. This CDR3 region has 14 residues. MiXCR, run by TCRdb on the reads, gives a single entry per CDR3 protein. The table records hundreds of thousands of distinct CDR3 sequences, 20% to 25% of them present only once. This clonotype has ten or more counts. What it binds is unknown. V and J are TRBV28 and TRBJ2-7; 9 nucleotides agree with TRBD1. The sequence was collected from a human donor in good health (CMV status not recorded). Some clones in this sample may be carry-over from other donors' samples. The material sequenced was CD8+ T cells from PBMCs. The CDR3 region has the DNA TGTGCCAGCAGTTTACCTGGGACAGGGCGAGAGCAGTACGTC. Translating it yields CASSLPGTGREQYV.